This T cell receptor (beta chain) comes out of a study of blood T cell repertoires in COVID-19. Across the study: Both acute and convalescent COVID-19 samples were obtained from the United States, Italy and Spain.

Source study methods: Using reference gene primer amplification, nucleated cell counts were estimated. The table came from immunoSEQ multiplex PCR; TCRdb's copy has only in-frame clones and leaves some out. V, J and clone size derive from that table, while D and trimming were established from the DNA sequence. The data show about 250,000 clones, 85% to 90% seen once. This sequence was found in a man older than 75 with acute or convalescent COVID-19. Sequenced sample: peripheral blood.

CDR3 sequence: CASSPVSRGNEQFF. CDR3 coding DNA: TGTGCCAGCAGTCCTGTAAGCAGGGGGAATGAGCAGTTCTTC. The rearrangement joins TRBV28 to TRBJ2-1; 7 bases align to TRBD1. V dropped 5 bases and J dropped 7; count of bases not matched to a gene: 8. From germline, CDR1 is MDHEN and CDR2 SYDVKM. The CDR3 runs to 14 residues.